Listed here are 6 T cell receptor beta chains from one sample, sequenced in a study of beta chain features in type 1 diabetes. As every portion of the isolated RNA was reverse transcribed, the sequencing read expressed TCRB transcripts. TCRdb keeps only in-frame clones here, not all; method: immunoSEQ multiplex PCR. The sample has under 250,000 clones, 27% seen once. Sequences were obtained from central memory CD4+ T cells from blood. These receptors all come from a man younger than 40 in good health.

This clone was recorded at least ten times. The chain joins TRBV5-6 to TRBJ2-1; D unresolved. CDR1 and CDR2 (germline): SGHDT, YYEEEE. CDR3 size: 13 residues. V dropped 2 bases and J dropped 8 bases, with 11 bases sitting between them. Here the CDR3 reads CASSLRGTDEQFF. The CDR3 region has the DNA TGTGCCAGCAGCTTAAGAGGCACGGATGAGCAGTTCTTC. Using reference TRBV5-6 and TRBJ2-1 for the parts outside the CDR3, the full variable domain is DAGVTQSPTHLIKTRGQQVTLRCSPKSGHDTVSWYQQALGQGPQFIFQYYEEEERQRGNFPDRFSGHQFPNYSSELNVNALLLGDSALYLCASSLRGTDEQFFGPGTRLTVL.

This chain links TRBV2 with TRBJ2-3; 7 nucleotides agree with TRBD2. Trimming cost V 4 bases and J 6 bases; bases outside gene matches: 13. Looked up from germline, CDR1 is SNHLY and CDR2 is FYNNEI. The CDR3 loop spans 16 amino acids. This CDR3 reads CASSALGRTRSDTQYF. The CDR3 bases are TGTGCCAGCAGTGCCTTGGGGAGGACTAGGTCTGATACGCAGTATTTT.

This clone was counted between two and nine times. J is TRBJ1-6 and V is TRBV6-1; possibly TRBD1 for D (5 bases). Between the trimmed V and J ends, which lost 4 bases and 8 bases, there was a span of 18 bases. This CDR3 contains 16 residues. Germline lookup yields CDR1 MNHNS and CDR2 SASEGT. The CDR3 is CASSANTIPGDSPLHF. The CDR3 DNA follows: TGTGCCAGCAGTGCAAACACCATCCCGGGGGATTCACCCCTCCACTTT.

The chain recombines TRBV11-2 with TRBJ2-7, with a tentative D call TRBD2 (5 bases). V dropped 0 bases and J dropped 5 bases, with 11 bases sitting between them. There are 14 residues in the CDR3. The germline V gene has CDR1 SGHAT and CDR2 FQNNGV. The CDR3 nucleotides are TGTGCCAGCAGCTTAGATACGGCTAGCCACGAGCAGTACTTC. The encoded protein is CASSLDTASHEQYF.

The chain combines TRBV6-1 with TRBJ1-1; unclear D gene. Germline V gives CDR1 MNHNS, CDR2 SASEGT. The CDR3 covers 12 residues. V dropped 3 bases and J dropped 5 bases, with 7 bases sitting between them. The CDR3: CASSEQPTEAFF. Here the CDR3 DNA reads TGTGCCAGCAGTGAGCAACCGACTGAAGCTTTCTTT.

The chain recombines TRBV30 with TRBJ1-6; no definite D call. Trimming removed 4 bases from V and 10 bases from J, with 14 bases in between. The germline CDR1 and CDR2 sequences are GTSNPN and SVGIG (reference sequence). This CDR3 has 13 residues. The CDR3 reads CAWTKAGESPLHF. CDR3 DNA sequence: TGTGCCTGGACTAAGGCAGGCGAATCACCCCTCCACTTT.